This T cell receptor (beta chain) was identified during a study of beta chain features in type 1 diabetes (dated by TCRdb to the late 2010s). Some background on the complete study: Mean age, gender distribution, total cell number and subset yield did not differ between patients and healthy donors. A total of under 120,000,000 sorted cells were examined across all samples, and RNA yield correlated strongly with the number of cells per subset. In the study, recently diagnosed type 1 diabetes patients and matched healthy donors were compared on the TCRB repertoires of their sorted circulating CD4+ T cell subsets. Whereas all 30 or so donors provided naive and central memory subsets, regulatory and stem cell-like memory subsets were isolated from just 8 patients and roughly eight healthy donors.

Each donor gave one peripheral blood draw, averaging approximately 0.12 L, which was collected into heparinised tubes. A BD FACSAria II was used to sort naive, central memory, regulatory and stem cell-like memory CD4+ T cells with a panel that included CD45RO, CCR7, CD25, CD127, CD95 and CD27. All sorted populations exceeded 95% purity. Right away, PBMCs were isolated by Lymphoprep density gradient centrifugation and were stained directly, with no culture step. So that batch effects would be minimized, each experiment stained and sorted samples in pairs, pairing one healthy donor with one patient. Beyond this particular receptor, the publication reports: Patients with type 1 diabetes made fewer insertions and deleted more nucleotides at VDJ recombination sites, implying thymic rearrangement abnormalities. Shorter templates might have been favored by PCR, but patient and control samples were amplified and corrected together, so both groups would have been affected equally by any skew. Because cDNA was sequenced instead of genomic DNA, activated cells with high expression could be over-represented, although the groups did not differ in activation or CD3 levels. HLA sub-analyses involved small numbers of individuals, so any influence of HLA type on TCRB rearrangement remained unresolved. A moderate but significant shortening of TCRB CDR3 length was observed in type 1 diabetes patients in all four CD4+ subsets. Naive, central memory and regulatory TCRB repertoires appeared to be more alike among patients than among healthy donors.

This clone was seen a few times. Its cognate antigen has yet to be identified. Base quality data are lacking; no much larger clone is found one base away. The High Capacity cDNA Reverse Transcription Kit was used to reverse transcribe all of the isolated RNA, meaning that expressed TCRB transcripts were what got sequenced. Naive, central memory and regulatory T cell samples underwent deep immunoSEQ sequencing, averaging about 3.57 million total reads per sample. Sorted cells were lysed in RLT buffer, and RNA was extracted using DNase-treated RNeasy Micro or Mini kits according to cell number. To prevent cross-contamination, each cell subset was processed individually, whereas patient and healthy donor samples were processed jointly. The immunoSEQ multiplex PCR was used to amplify TCRB sequences from cDNA, generating 87-bp fragments that spanned the CDR3 region. Sequencing of the amplicons was done on the Illumina HiSeq platform. The paper's processing steps were these. Synthetic template baselines were used to correct PCR bias computationally, reads within Hamming distance 2 were collapsed together, and singletons that could not be merged were discarded. Reads were aligned against IMGT so that V, D and J genes, CDR3 length and insertions or deletions at six rearrangement sites could be assigned. Within each subset, clonotype counts were normalized to the number of sorted cells before true diversity and Gini coefficients were calculated with the tcR R package. The overlap coefficient, calculated on TCRB nucleotide sequences, was used to quantify repertoire sharing. As a proxy for the pre-selection repertoire, out-of-frame TCRB sequences from naive cells were analyzed. Sourced from immuneACCESS, this table was stored by TCRdb with only in-frame sequences that have V and J called. A share of the clones is absent; for the studies checked, an unresolved V gene accounts for under half, and the remainder has no known explanation. Clone size and the V and J calls come from that table; the DNA yielded D and trimming. The sample includes around 260,000 clones, with about 24% observed a single time. The ten largest clones add up to more than 0.009% of the sample.

V lost 0 bases and J lost 4 bases, and the count of bases not matched to a germline gene is 2. According to the germline V gene, CDR1 reads MGHRA and CDR2 reads YSYEKL. Including cysteine and phenylalanine, the CDR3 has 16 amino acids. CDR3 DNA only is kept here, 48 bases in frame from base 1. The receptor's source is a woman aged 25 to 45 with type 1 diabetes. In this chain, TRBV4-1 is recombined with TRBJ2-1, with TRBD2 identical over 11 junction bases. The material sequenced was naive CD4+ T cells from blood. The intended sense of this specimen's cell subset or site label: true naive CD4+ T cells. The base sequence is TGCGCCAGCAGCCAAGAACTAGCGGGAGTTTACAATGAGCAGTTCTTC. Translated, it gives CASSQELAGVYNEQFF.